The 7 T cell receptor beta chains in this list originate from one sample, sequenced in a study of T-cell memory formation after mild COVID-19. TCRdb reprocessed the 5' RACE reads with MiXCR, giving one entry per CDR3 protein. The table shows around 250,000 distinct CDR3 sequences, with approximately 9% occurring only once. The sequencing sample was made of PBMCs or a T cell subset sorted from them (not recorded which). All receptors derive from a man younger than 30 who had mild COVID-19 (a few samples of this study predate the infection). Cell type and time point are not known.

Many counts were recorded for this clonotype. V gene TRBV11-2 combines with J gene TRBJ2-2; TRBD1 might be the D (6 bases). CDR3 length equals 14 residues. Germline V gene sequence: CDR1 SGHAT, CDR2 FQNNGV. The germline V and J ends were trimmed by 5 bases and 5 bases, with 12 bases remaining between them. The CDR3 DNA sequence: TGTGCCAGCAGCCCCTCACAGGGAACCGGGGAGCTGTTTTTT. It encodes CASSPSQGTGELFF.

The genes are TRBV5-1 and TRBJ2-4; D tentatively reads TRBD1 or TRBD2 (5 bases each). The V and J ends lost 9 bases and 0 bases respectively, with 25 bases between them. This CDR3 is built from 18 residues. Germline values: CDR1 SGHRS, CDR2 YFSETQ. The CDR3 loop reads CATQKGRESLLAKNIQYF. CDR3 bases: TGCGCCACCCAAAAGGGCAGGGAGTCCCTTCTAGCCAAAAACATTCAGTACTTC.

The chain uses TRBV4-1 and TRBJ1-1; the D gene is possibly TRBD1 (6 bases). The CDR3 length is 15 residues. CDR1 and CDR2 (germline): MGHRA, YSYEKL. Trimming stripped 0 bases from V and 1 base from J, with 9 bases between. The CDR3 DNA is TGCGCCAGCAGCCAAGAAACAGGGTCGAACACTGAAGCTTTCTTT. The encoded protein is CASSQETGSNTEAFF.

The table lists this clonotype with a few counts. This chain links TRBV7-2 with TRBJ1-5; 7 bases map to TRBD1. After removal of 3 bases from V and 0 bases from J, the junction contained 2 bases not matched to a gene. CDR1 and CDR2 (germline): SGHTA, FQGNSA. The CDR3 loop spans 15 amino acids. The CDR3: CASSFQGVSNQPQHF. The CDR3 region has the DNA TGTGCCAGCAGCTTTCAGGGGGTTAGCAATCAGCCCCAGCATTTT.

This clonotype was seen more than once but under ten times. CDR3 DNA sequence: TGTGCCAGCAGCTTAGCGGTGGGCAGAGGGAGCGTTAACTATGGCTACACCTTC. This sequence encodes CASSLAVGRGSVNYGYTF. This sequence joins TRBV11-2 and TRBJ1-2; no clear D gene. V lost 1 base and J lost 1, with 19 bases in between. The germline gives CDR1 SGHAT, CDR2 FQNNGV. The CDR3 is made up of 18 amino acids.

The V gene is TRBV5-5, the J gene TRBJ2-5; D uncertain. CDR3 length equals 15 residues. Trimming took 0 bases from V and 5 from J, leaving 14 bases between them. Looked up from germline, CDR1 is SGHKS and CDR2 is YYEKEE (reference sequence). The CDR3 loop is CASSLAYYGVETQYF. CDR3 DNA: TGTGCCAGCAGCTTGGCGTATTATGGAGTGGAGACCCAGTACTTC.

This clonotype appeared a few times. V and J are TRBV12-3 or TRBV12-4 and TRBJ1-2; tentatively, D is TRBD1 (5 bases). The CDR3 runs to 13 residues. V lost 6 bases, J lost 8 bases, and 16 bases lay in between. This chain's CDR3 is CASSSGTRKGYTF. Written as DNA, the CDR3 is TGTGCCAGCAGCTCCGGGACGCGGAAGGGCTACACCTTC.